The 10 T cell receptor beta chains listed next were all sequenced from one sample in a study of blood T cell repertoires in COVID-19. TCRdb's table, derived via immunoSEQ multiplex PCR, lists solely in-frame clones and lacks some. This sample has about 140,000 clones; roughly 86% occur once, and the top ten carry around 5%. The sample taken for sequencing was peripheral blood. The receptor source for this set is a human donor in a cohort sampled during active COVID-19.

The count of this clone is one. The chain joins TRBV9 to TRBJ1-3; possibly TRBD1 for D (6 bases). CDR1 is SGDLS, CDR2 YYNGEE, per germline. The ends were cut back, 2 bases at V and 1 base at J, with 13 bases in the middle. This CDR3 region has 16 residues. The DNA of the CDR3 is TGTGCCAGCAGCGTTTTGGACAGTCTTTCTGGAAACACCATATATTTT. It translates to CASSVLDSLSGNTIYF.

The CDR3 region is CASSQGGSNQPQHF. The DNA for the CDR3 is TGTGCCAGCTCCCAAGGAGGTAGCAATCAGCCCCAGCATTTT. The chain couples TRBV3-1 (or the pseudogene TRBV3-2) to TRBJ1-5, with D hard to call. Germline CDR1 and CDR2: LGHDT and YNNKEL (reference sequence). This CDR3 comprises 14 residues. Trimming shortened V by 8 bases and J by 0 bases, and 11 bases separated the two germline ends.

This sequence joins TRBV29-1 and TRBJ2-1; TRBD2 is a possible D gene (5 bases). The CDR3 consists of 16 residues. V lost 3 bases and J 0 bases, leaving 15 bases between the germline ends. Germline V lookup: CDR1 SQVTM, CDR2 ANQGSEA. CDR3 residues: CSVEAEAPYSYNEQFF. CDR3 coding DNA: TGCAGCGTTGAGGCGGAGGCTCCCTACTCCTACAATGAGCAGTTCTTC.

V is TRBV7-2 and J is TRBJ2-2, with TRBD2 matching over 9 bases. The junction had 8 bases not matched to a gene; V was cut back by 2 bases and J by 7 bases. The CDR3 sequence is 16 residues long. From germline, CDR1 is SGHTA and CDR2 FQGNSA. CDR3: CASSLSAGGPVGELFF. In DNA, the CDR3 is TGTGCCAGCAGCTTATCCGCGGGGGGGCCGGTCGGGGAGCTGTTTTTT.

The CDR3 DNA reads as TGCGCCAGCAGCTTGGGGACAGTCGGACAAGAGACCCAGTACTTC. Protein sequence: CASSLGTVGQETQYF. The chain combines TRBV5-1 with TRBJ2-5; D is possibly TRBD1 (6 bases). The CDR3 consists of 15 residues. From germline, CDR1 is SGHRS and CDR2 YFSETQ. V was cut by 0 bases and J by 2 bases, with 11 bases left in between. The entire variable domain, with the rest obtained from reference TRBV5-1 and TRBJ2-5, is as follows: KAGVTQTPRYLIKTRGQQVTLSCSPISGHRSVSWYQQTPGQGLQFLFEYFSETQRNKGNFPGRFSGRQFSNSRSEMNVSTLELGDSALYLCASSLGTVGQETQYFGPGTRLLVL.

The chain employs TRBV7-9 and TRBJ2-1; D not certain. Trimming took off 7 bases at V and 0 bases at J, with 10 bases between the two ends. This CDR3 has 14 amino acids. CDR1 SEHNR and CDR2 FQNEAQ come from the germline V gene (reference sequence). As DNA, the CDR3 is TGTGCCAGCACCGGCCCTTACTCCTACAATGAGCAGTTCTTC. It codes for CASTGPYSYNEQFF.

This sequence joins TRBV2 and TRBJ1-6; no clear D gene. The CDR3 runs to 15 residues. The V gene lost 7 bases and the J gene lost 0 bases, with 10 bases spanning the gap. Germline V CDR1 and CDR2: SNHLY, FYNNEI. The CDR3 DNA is TGTGCCAGCAAAACAGAGAGCTCCTATAATTCACCCCTCCACTTT. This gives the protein CASKTESSYNSPLHF.

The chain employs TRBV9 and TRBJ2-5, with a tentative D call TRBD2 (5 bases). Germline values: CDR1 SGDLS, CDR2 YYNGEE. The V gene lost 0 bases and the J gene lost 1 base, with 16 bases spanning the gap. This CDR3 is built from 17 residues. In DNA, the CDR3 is TGTGCCAGCAGCGTAGGAGGCCTATTAGGAGGCCAAGAGACCCAGTACTTC. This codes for CASSVGGLLGGQETQYF.

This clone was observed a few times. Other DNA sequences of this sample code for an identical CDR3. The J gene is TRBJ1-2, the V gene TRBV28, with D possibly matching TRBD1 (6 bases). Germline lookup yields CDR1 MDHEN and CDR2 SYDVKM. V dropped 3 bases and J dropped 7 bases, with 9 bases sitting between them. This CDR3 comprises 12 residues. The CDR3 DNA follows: TGTGCCAGCAGTTTGGGAGGGGGTGGCTACACCTTC. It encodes CASSLGGGGYTF.

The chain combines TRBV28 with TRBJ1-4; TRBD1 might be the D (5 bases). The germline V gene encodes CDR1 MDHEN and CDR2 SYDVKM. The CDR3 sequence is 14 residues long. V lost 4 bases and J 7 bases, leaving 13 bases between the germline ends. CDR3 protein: CASSSIGRGEKLFF. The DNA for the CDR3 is TGTGCCAGCAGTTCCATCGGTAGGGGTGAAAAACTGTTTTTT.